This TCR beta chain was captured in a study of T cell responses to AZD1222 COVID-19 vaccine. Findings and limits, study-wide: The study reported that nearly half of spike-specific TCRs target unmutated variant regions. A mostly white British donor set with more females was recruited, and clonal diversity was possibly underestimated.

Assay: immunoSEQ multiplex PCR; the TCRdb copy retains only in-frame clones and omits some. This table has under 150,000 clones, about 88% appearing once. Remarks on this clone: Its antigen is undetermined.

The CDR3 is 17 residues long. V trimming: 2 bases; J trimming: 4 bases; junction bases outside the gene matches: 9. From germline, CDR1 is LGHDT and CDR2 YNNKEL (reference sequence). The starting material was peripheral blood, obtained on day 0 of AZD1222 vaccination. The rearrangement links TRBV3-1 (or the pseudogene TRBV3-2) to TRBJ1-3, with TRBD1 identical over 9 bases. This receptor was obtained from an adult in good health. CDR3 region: CASSQTTGGLVGNTIYF. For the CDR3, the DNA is TGTGCCAGCAGCCAAACGACAGGGGGGCTGGTCGGAAACACCATATATTTT.